This T cell receptor beta chain comes out of a study of cytomegalovirus exposure and HLA in healthy donors. With regard to this clone: What it binds is unknown.

Study-level points and caveats: Some V segments could not be told apart, so they were left out, TRBV6-2 and TRBV6-3 among them. HLA restriction was apparent for most CMV-associated TCR beta chains in a later analysis. The study labeled 150 to 200 TCR beta chains cytomegalovirus-associated. Immune exposure information comprised only CMV serostatus.

Germline V gene data show CDR1 as SGHNT and CDR2 as YYREEE (reference sequence). CDR3 length: 14 residues. Trimming shortened V by 7 bases and J by 1 base, and 15 bases separated the two germline ends. The PCR contained 60 Vbeta and 13 Jbeta primers. The table came from immunoSEQ multiplex PCR; TCRdb's copy has only in-frame clones and leaves some out. The data hold approximately 150,000 clones, with around 72% observed a single time. The clonotype was recovered from a woman aged 18-29 years in good health and CMV-seronegative. Source material: PBMCs. The chain recombines TRBV5-4 with TRBJ2-7; a weak D match, TRBD2 (5 bases). CDR3 protein: CASGTDGLSYEQYF. The CDR3 DNA reads TGTGCCAGCGGAACCGACGGACTGTCCTACGAGCAGTACTTC.